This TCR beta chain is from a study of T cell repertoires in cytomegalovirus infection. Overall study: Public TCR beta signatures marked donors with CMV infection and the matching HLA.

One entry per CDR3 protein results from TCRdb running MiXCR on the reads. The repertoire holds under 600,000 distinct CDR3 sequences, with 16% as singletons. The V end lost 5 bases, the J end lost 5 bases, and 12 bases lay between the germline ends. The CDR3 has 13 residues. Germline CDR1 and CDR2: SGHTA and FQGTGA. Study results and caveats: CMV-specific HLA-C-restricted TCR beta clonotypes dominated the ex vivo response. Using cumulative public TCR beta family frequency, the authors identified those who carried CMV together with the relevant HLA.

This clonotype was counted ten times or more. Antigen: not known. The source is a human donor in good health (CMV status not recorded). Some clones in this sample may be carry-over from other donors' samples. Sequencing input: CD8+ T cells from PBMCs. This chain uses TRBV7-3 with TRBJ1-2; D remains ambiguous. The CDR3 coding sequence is TGTGCCAGCAGCCCGCGGTCCGGGTATGGCTACACCTTC. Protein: CASSPRSGYGYTF.